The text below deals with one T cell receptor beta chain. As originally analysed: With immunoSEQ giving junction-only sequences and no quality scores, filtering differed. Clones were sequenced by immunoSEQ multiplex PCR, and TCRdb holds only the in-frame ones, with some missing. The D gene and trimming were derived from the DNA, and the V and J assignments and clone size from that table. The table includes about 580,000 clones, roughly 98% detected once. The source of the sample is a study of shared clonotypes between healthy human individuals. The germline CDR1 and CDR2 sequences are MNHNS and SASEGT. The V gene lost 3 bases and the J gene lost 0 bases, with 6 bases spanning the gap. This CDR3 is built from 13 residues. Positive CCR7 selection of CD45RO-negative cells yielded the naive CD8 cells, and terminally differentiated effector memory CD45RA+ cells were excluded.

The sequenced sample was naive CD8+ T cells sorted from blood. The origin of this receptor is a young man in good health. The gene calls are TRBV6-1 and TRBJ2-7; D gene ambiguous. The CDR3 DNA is TGTGCCAGCAGTGATTTTAGCTCCTACGAGCAGTACTTC. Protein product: CASSDFSSYEQYF.